Listed here are 8 T cell receptor beta chains from one sample, sequenced in a study of cytomegalovirus exposure and HLA in healthy donors. PCR involved 60 Vbeta and 13 Jbeta primers. TCRdb keeps only in-frame clones here, not all; method: immunoSEQ multiplex PCR. The table records roughly 100,000 clones, approximately 82% of them present only once. Sequenced sample: PBMCs. The receptors derive from a man between 35 and 55 years old in good health and CMV-seropositive.

The chain employs TRBV7-9 and TRBJ2-7; 7 bases agree with TRBD1. V shed 6 bases, J shed 2 bases, and the junction held 4 bases outside the gene matches. CDR1 and CDR2 from the germline V gene are SEHNR and FQNEAQ (reference sequence). This CDR3 spans 13 amino acids. CDR3 loop: CASSPTGAYEQYF. CDR3 bases: TGTGCCAGCAGTCCTACAGGGGCCTACGAGCAGTACTTC.

This chain uses TRBV7-8 with TRBJ2-2; 9 bases map to TRBD2. With V trimmed by 6 bases and J by 5 bases, 7 bases remained unmatched. The germline V gene encodes CDR1 SGHVS and CDR2 FQNEAQ. The CDR3 spans 15 residues. DNA for the CDR3: TGTGCCAGCAGTCCAAGCGGGGGGACAACCGGGGAGCTGTTTTTT. Its protein product is CASSPSGGTTGELFF.

This clone has just a few counts. This chain connects TRBV19 to TRBJ2-1; maybe TRBD2 (5 bases). Germline V gives CDR1 LNHDA, CDR2 SQIVND (reference sequence). V was clipped by 5 bases and J by 3 bases, with 8 bases between them. The CDR3 is made up of 13 amino acids. The CDR3 here is CASSRRVYNEQFF. The CDR3 DNA sequence: TGTGCCAGTAGTCGGCGGGTCTACAATGAGCAGTTCTTC.

CDR3 protein: CASSLDRSQANTEAFF. Here the CDR3 DNA reads TGTGCCAGCAGCTTAGATCGCAGCCAGGCGAACACTGAAGCTTTCTTT. The chain is built from TRBV11-3 and TRBJ1-1, with no clear D. Trimming stripped 0 bases from V and 1 base from J, with 12 bases between. The V gene's germline CDR1 is SGHNT and CDR2 YENEEA. The CDR3 is made up of 16 amino acids. Together with reference TRBV11-3 and TRBJ1-1, the CDR3 gives the full variable domain: EAGVVQSPRYKIIEKKQPVAFWCNPISGHNTLYWYLQNLGQGPELLIRYENEEAVDDSQLPKDRFSAERLKGVDSTLKIQPAELGDSAVYLCASSLDRSQANTEAFFGQGTRLTVV.

V gene TRBV6-6 combines with J gene TRBJ2-1; maybe TRBD2 (6 bases). V lost 6 bases, J lost 2 bases, and 14 bases lay in between. CDR1 is MNHNY and CDR2 is SVGAGI in the germline V gene (reference sequence). This CDR3 spans 15 amino acids. DNA for the CDR3: TGTGCCAGCAGCCTGGACGGGAGAGCCTACAATGAGCAGTTCTTC. The encoded protein is CASSLDGRAYNEQFF.

On this clone itself: This same CDR3 is encoded by further DNA sequences in the sample. The J gene is TRBJ1-1, the V gene TRBV11-2; tentative D call: TRBD1 (5 bases). Trimming stripped 5 bases from V and 4 bases from J, with 14 bases between. The CDR3 is 14 amino acids. Germline lookup yields CDR1 SGHAT and CDR2 FQNNGV. This CDR3 reads CASSQSGGGTEAFF. CDR3 in DNA: TGTGCCAGCAGCCAATCCGGGGGGGGCACTGAAGCTTTCTTT.

For this clone: An end of the junction differs from the germline gene, which may be a read error. The chain uses TRBV11-2 and TRBJ2-6; 7 bases agree with TRBD2. Germline V lookup: CDR1 SGHAT, CDR2 FQNNGV. This CDR3 spans 15 amino acids. The CDR3 DNA is TGTGCCAGCAGGGGGGGGACCTCTGGGGCCAACGGCCTGACTTTC. Translating it yields CASRGGTSGANGLTF. The whole variable domain, remainder taken from reference TRBV11-2 and TRBJ2-6, is EAGVAQSPRYKIIEKRQSVAFWCNPISGHATLYWYQQILGQGPKLLIQFQNNGVVDDSQLPKDRFSAERLKGVDSTLKIQPAKLEDSAVYLCASRGGTSGANGLTFGAGSRLTVL.

In its sample, this clone was seen a few times. This chain joins TRBV7-9 and TRBJ1-2; no clear D gene. The V end lost 3 bases, the J end lost 4 bases, and 6 bases lay between the germline ends. The length of the CDR3 is 12 residues. CDR1 is SEHNR and CDR2 is FQNEAQ in the germline V gene (reference sequence). CDR3 in amino acids: CASSFEGYGYTF. The CDR3 bases are TGTGCCAGCAGCTTTGAGGGCTATGGCTACACCTTC.